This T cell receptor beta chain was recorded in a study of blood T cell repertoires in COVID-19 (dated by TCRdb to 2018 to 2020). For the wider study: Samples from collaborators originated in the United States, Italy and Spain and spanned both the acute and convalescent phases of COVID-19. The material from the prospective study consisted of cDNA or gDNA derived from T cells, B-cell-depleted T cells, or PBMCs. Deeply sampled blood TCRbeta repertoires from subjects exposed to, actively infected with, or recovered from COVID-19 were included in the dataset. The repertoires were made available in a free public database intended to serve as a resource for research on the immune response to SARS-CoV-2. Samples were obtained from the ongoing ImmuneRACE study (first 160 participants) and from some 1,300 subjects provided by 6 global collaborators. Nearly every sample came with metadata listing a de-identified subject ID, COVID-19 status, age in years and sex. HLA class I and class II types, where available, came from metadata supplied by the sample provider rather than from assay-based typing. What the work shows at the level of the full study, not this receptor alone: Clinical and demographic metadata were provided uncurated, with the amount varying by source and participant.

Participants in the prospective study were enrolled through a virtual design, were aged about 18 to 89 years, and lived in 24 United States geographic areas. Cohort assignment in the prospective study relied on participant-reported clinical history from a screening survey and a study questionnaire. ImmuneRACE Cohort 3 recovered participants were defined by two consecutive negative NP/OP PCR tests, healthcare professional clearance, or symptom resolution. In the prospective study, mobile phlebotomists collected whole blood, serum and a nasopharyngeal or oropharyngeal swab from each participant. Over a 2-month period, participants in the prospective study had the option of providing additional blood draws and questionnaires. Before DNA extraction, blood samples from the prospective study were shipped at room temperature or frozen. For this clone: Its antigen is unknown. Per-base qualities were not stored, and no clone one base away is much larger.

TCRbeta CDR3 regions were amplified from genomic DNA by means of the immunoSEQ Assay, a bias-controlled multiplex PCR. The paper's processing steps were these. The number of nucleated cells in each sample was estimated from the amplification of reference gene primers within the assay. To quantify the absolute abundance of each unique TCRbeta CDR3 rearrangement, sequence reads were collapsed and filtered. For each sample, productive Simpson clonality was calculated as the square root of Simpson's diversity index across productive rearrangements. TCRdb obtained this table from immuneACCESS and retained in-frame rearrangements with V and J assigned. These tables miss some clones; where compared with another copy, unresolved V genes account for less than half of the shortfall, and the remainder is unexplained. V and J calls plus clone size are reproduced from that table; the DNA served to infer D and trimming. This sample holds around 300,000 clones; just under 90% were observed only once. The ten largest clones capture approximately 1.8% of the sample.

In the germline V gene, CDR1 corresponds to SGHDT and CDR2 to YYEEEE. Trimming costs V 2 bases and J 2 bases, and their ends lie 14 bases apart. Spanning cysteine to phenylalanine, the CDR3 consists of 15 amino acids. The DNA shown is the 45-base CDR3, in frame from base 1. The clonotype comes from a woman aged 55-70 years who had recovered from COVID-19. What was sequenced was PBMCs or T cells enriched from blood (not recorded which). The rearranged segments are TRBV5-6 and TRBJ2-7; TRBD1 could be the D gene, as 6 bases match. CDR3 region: CASSFPGTNTYEQYF. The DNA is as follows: TGTGCCAGCAGCTTCCCCGGGACAAACACCTACGAGCAGTACTTC.